The 14 T cell receptor beta chains below come from one sample, sequenced in a study of blood T cells in healthy people across ages. Primed by a sample-barcoded 5' primer and a J-beta primer mix, a second PCR proceeded for 7 to 11 cycles. MiXCR was run by TCRdb on the 5' RACE reads, yielding one entry per CDR3 protein. The data hold just over 1 million distinct CDR3 sequences, with more than 35% observed a single time. Sequenced input: blood. The source of these receptors is a woman aged 60 to 75 in good health.

The V call is TRBV11-1, the J call TRBJ2-2; the D call may be TRBD1 or TRBD2 (5 bases each). Germline V gives CDR1 SGHAT, CDR2 FQDESV (reference sequence). The V gene lost 1 base and the J gene lost 7 bases, with 13 bases spanning the gap. The CDR3 sequence is 15 residues long. The CDR3 loop reads CASSLVAWGNGELFF. CDR3 nucleotides: TGTGCCAGCAGCTTAGTCGCTTGGGGGAACGGGGAGCTGTTTTTT.

Note on this clonotype: At one end, the junction sequence differs from germline, possibly due to a read error. This chain connects TRBV27 to TRBJ2-4, with 7 bases identical to TRBD1. The DNA end is a closer match to TRBJ2-7, so the J assignment may be wrong. Per germline, CDR1 MNHEY and CDR2 SMNVEV (reference sequence). CDR3 length: 15 residues. The CDR3 protein is CASSAIPGTEYEQYF. The DNA of the CDR3 is TGTGCTAGCAGTGCAATCCCCGGGACAGAATACGAGCAGTACTTC.

This clonotype was counted only a few times. The CDR3 nucleotides are TGTGCCAGCGGGCGGACAGGACTCACAGATACGCAGTATTTT. It yields the protein CASGRTGLTDTQYF. This chain uses TRBV2 with TRBJ2-3, with TRBD1 matching over 7 bases. V trimming: 8 bases; J trimming: 2 bases; junction bases outside the gene matches: 7. Per the germline V gene, CDR1 is SNHLY and CDR2 is FYNNEI. This CDR3 has 14 residues.

The sample holds one count of this clonotype. V is TRBV20-1 and J is TRBJ2-3; perhaps TRBD2 as D (6 bases). CDR3 size: 15 residues. Trimming removed 5 bases from V and 3 bases from J, with 18 bases in between. Germline CDR1 and CDR2: DFQATT and SNEGSKA (reference sequence). CDR3 amino acids: CSAPPAAGRTDTQYF. CDR3 nucleotides: TGCAGTGCTCCTCCGGCTGCGGGAAGGACAGATACGCAGTATTTT.

Worth noting for this clonotype: At one of its ends the junction is not consistent with the germline gene, which may arise from a read error. This chain connects TRBV29-1 to TRBJ2-7; 12 bases agree with TRBD1. Germline values: CDR1 SQVTM, CDR2 ANQGSEA. The CDR3 runs 13 residues. The CDR3 reads CGVGTGGQYEQYF. Here the CDR3 DNA reads TGCGGCGTCGGGACAGGGGGCCAATACGAGCAGTACTTC.

This clonotype was recorded only once. V gene TRBV6-5 combines with J gene TRBJ1-4; no definite D call. V was cut by 0 bases and J by 5 bases, with 10 bases left in between. This CDR3 has 15 amino acids. Germline lookup yields CDR1 MNHEY and CDR2 SVGAGI. CDR3 coding DNA: TGTGCCAGCAGTTACTCGAATCGCGGGAATGAAAAACTGTTTTTT. Translating it yields CASSYSNRGNEKLFF.

This clonotype showed up just a few times. The rearrangement links TRBV6-5 to TRBJ1-2; D is perhaps TRBD1 (5 bases). The CDR3 sequence is 12 residues long. Trimming took 2 bases from V and 7 from J, leaving 8 bases between them. Per the germline V gene, CDR1 is MNHEY and CDR2 is SVGAGI. This CDR3 is CASSYAGAGYTF. CDR3 DNA: TGTGCCAGCAGTTACGCCGGGGCTGGCTACACCTTC.

This clonotype was found many times. The chain carries TRBV4-2 and TRBJ1-2, with D possibly TRBD1 on 5 matching bases. CDR1 is LGHNA, CDR2 YNFKEQ, per germline. The CDR3 runs 16 residues. Trimming removed 0 bases from V and 4 bases from J, with 15 bases in between. The CDR3 sequence is CASSQDGQGDSYGYTF. Here the CDR3 DNA reads TGTGCCAGCAGCCAAGACGGGCAGGGTGATTCCTATGGCTACACCTTC.

The chain joins TRBV28 to TRBJ1-2; 9 nucleotides line up with TRBD1. Germline-derived CDR1 and CDR2 are MDHEN and SYDVKM. The trim removed 10 bases at V and 8 bases at J, leaving 11 bases unmatched. This CDR3 has 13 amino acids. This CDR3 reads CATRTRDRDGYTF. The CDR3 DNA is TGTGCCACCCGGACCCGGGACAGGGACGGCTACACCTTC.

This chain connects TRBV7-2 to TRBJ2-7; D possibly corresponds to TRBD1 (5 bases). CDR1 is SGHTA, CDR2 FQGNSA, per germline. V was cut by 9 bases and J by 2 bases, with 14 bases left in between. There are 13 residues in the CDR3. This chain's CDR3 is CASEQVPPYEQYF. The DNA of the CDR3 is TGTGCCAGTGAACAGGTGCCCCCCTACGAGCAGTACTTC.

This clonotype was seen just once. An end of the junction differs from the germline gene, which may be a read error. This chain links TRBV6-5 with TRBJ1-2; the match to TRBD1 covers 7 bases. CDR3 size: 16 residues. In germline, CDR1 is MNHEY, CDR2 SVGAGI. In DNA form, the CDR3 reads TGTGCCGGCAGTTATACAGGGGTACTTACTATGGGTGGCTACACCTTC. It is translated as CAGSYTGVLTMGGYTF.

The chain links TRBV12-5 to TRBJ1-5, with no clear D. Germline V lookup: CDR1 LGHNT, CDR2 FRNRAP. Trimming pared 5 bases from V and 1 base from J, leaving 9 bases between. The CDR3 runs 14 residues. In DNA, the CDR3 is TGTGCTAGTGGTCAGGACCTGAGCAATCAGCCCCAGCATTTT. Translation: CASGQDLSNQPQHF.

This chain uses TRBV2 with TRBJ2-7; TRBD1 might be the D (6 bases). The V gene lost 10 bases and the J gene lost 3 bases, with 16 bases spanning the gap. The CDR3 covers 13 residues. Looked up from germline, CDR1 is SNHLY and CDR2 is FYNNEI. CDR3 DNA: TGTGCCACACTGACAGGACTGGGCTACGAGCAGTACTTC. Translated: CATLTGLGYEQYF.

The chain is built from TRBV5-5 and TRBJ2-5; D gene unclear. CDR3 length: 13 amino acids. The germline CDR1 and CDR2 sequences are SGHKS and YYEKEE (reference sequence). V lost 4 bases and J lost 7, with 14 bases in between. As DNA, the CDR3 is TGTGCCAGCAGCGAAGAACAAAGAGTGACCCAGTACTTC. Protein product: CASSEEQRVTQYF.